One sample yielded the 20 T cell receptor beta chains listed below, sequenced in a study of regulatory T cells in long-lasting Graves disease. In building TCR beta libraries, iRepertoire HTBI primers were used together with Arm-PCR of CDR3 regions. TCRdb re-called the multiplex PCR reads with MiXCR, one entry per CDR3 protein. Of 350,000 to 450,000 distinct CDR3 sequences listed, about 15% are singletons. Time point of the sample: newly diagnosed GD, antithyroid drugs for less than 3 months. RNA extracted from PBMCs served as the sequencing template. The same sample was also used in a study of T cells in Graves' hyperthyroidism and ophthalmopathy.

Sequenced here: peripheral blood mononuclear cells (PBMCs), sampled at new diagnosis, from a patient treated with antithyroid drugs. The source is a woman aged 25 to 45 with Graves disease.

This clonotype was counted ten times or more. The J gene is TRBJ2-1, the V gene TRBV10-3; possible D gene TRBD1, 5 bases. The CDR3 runs 16 residues. V gave up 8 bases and J gave up 4 bases, with 21 bases separating them. Germline assignment: CDR1 ENHRY and CDR2 SYGVKD. For the CDR3, the DNA is TGTGCCATCGGGGCCTTTGCCGGGTCTCGATACAATGAGCAGTTCTTC. The encoded protein is CAIGAFAGSRYNEQFF.

Note on this clonotype: A much larger clone differs by one base, so this may be a read error. V gene TRBV9 combines with J gene TRBJ2-7; the match to TRBD1 covers 7 bases. This CDR3 is 16 amino acids long. The ends lost 5 bases at V and 7 bases at J; junction bases unmatched: 18. Germline V CDR1 and CDR2: SGDLS, YYNGEE. This CDR3 reads CASSPLTGSGYNEQYF. CDR3 DNA sequence: TGTGCCAGCAGTCCACTGACAGGGAGCGGCTACAATGAGCAGTACTTC.

This clonotype was picked up many times. The genes are TRBV11-2 and TRBJ1-1; TRBD1 might be the D (6 bases). V lost 0 bases to trimming and J lost 4 bases, with 9 bases between them. This CDR3 region has 14 residues. Germline CDR1 is SGHAT and CDR2 is FQNNGV. CDR3 protein: CASSLDWTATEAFF. CDR3 DNA sequence: TGTGCCAGCAGCTTAGACTGGACAGCCACTGAAGCTTTCTTT. The variable domain in full, completed from reference TRBV11-2 and TRBJ1-1, reads EAGVAQSPRYKIIEKRQSVAFWCNPISGHATLYWYQQILGQGPKLLIQFQNNGVVDDSQLPKDRFSAERLKGVDSTLKIQPAKLEDSAVYLCASSLDWTATEAFFGQGTRLTVV.

This clonotype showed up many times. The chain employs TRBV2 and TRBJ1-1; D may be TRBD1 (5 bases). The germline V gene has CDR1 SNHLY and CDR2 FYNNEI. This CDR3 comprises 11 residues. V was pared by 7 bases and J by 11 bases, with 14 bases between. The CDR3 here is CASIPEGRAFF. The CDR3 DNA follows: TGTGCCAGCATCCCTGAGGGGCGGGCTTTCTTT. Combining the CDR3 with reference TRBV2 and TRBJ1-1 gives the whole variable domain EPEVTQTPSHQVTQMGQEVILRCVPISNHLYFYWYRQILGQKVEFLVSFYNNEISEKSEIFDDQFSVERPDGSNFTLKIRSTKLEDSAMYFCASIPEGRAFFGQGTRLTVV.

This clonotype appeared many times. V usage is TRBV5-1 and J usage is TRBJ2-3; 9 bases line up with TRBD2. With V trimmed by 1 base and J by 8 bases, 8 bases remained unmatched. Germline V lookup: CDR1 SGHRS, CDR2 YFSETQ. The CDR3 is 15 amino acids. CDR3 in DNA: TGCGCCAGCAGCTTGCTTGCGGGAGGGCCTGGTACGCAGTATTTT. This encodes CASSLLAGGPGTQYF.

This clonotype occurred many times. The chain carries TRBV12-3 or TRBV12-4 and TRBJ2-1, with unresolved D. Trimming shortened V by 1 base and J by 3 bases, and 10 bases separated the two germline ends. The CDR3 runs to 15 residues. DNA of the CDR3: TGTGCCAGCAGTTTAGGGGGAAGTAACTACAATGAGCAGTTCTTC. This translates into CASSLGGSNYNEQFF.

This clonotype was seen many times. V usage is TRBV7-8 and J usage is TRBJ2-7; D could derive from TRBD1 or TRBD2 (5 bases each). V shed 8 bases and J shed 6 bases, with 14 bases lying between them. This CDR3 contains 12 residues. The V gene's germline CDR1 is SGHVS and CDR2 FQNEAQ. The CDR3 DNA sequence: TGTGCCAGCGGCACCGCTGGGGGCGAGCAGTACTTC. Encoded protein: CASGTAGGEQYF.

There are a few counts of this clonotype. The genes are TRBV20-1 and TRBJ2-1; 11 nucleotides agree with TRBD2. Per the germline V gene, CDR1 is DFQATT and CDR2 is SNEGSKA (reference sequence). CDR3 length: 15 amino acids. CDR3 amino acids: CSYSRGTSGYNEQFF. CDR3 DNA: TGCAGCTACAGCAGGGGGACTAGCGGTTACAATGAGCAGTTCTTC.

This clonotype was detected many times. This chain uses TRBV5-1 with TRBJ2-7, with D possibly being TRBD1 or TRBD2 (5 bases each). V was shortened by 1 base and J by 2 bases, with 22 bases between the two germline ends. In germline, CDR1 is SGHRS, CDR2 YFSETQ. The CDR3 covers 18 residues. CDR3 sequence: CASSLPRDDFRDPYEQYF. In DNA form, the CDR3 reads TGCGCCAGCAGCTTGCCCCGGGACGACTTTCGGGATCCCTACGAGCAGTACTTC.

The DNA for the CDR3 is TGTGCCAGTAGTATCCCGAGACAGCTGAACACTGAAGCTTTCTTT. The encoded protein is CASSIPRQLNTEAFF. The chain couples TRBV19 to TRBJ1-1, with D possibly being TRBD1 (5 bases). This CDR3 comprises 15 residues. CDR1 and CDR2 from the germline V gene are LNHDA and SQIVND (reference sequence). Deletions cut 3 bases from V and 0 bases from J, with 11 bases between.

The chain uses TRBV20-1 and TRBJ2-7; D could derive from TRBD1 or TRBD2 (5 bases each). The germline gives CDR1 DFQATT, CDR2 SNEGSKA (reference sequence). The CDR3 has 14 residues. Trimming pared 4 bases from V and 2 bases from J, leaving 15 bases between. CDR3 coding DNA: TGCAGTGCTATAGAGGACGGGGCCCCCTACGAGCAGTACTTC. Translation: CSAIEDGAPYEQYF.

This clonotype has a count of ten or more. The genes are TRBV12-3 or TRBV12-4 and TRBJ2-5; 9 nucleotides agree with TRBD2. This CDR3 is 17 amino acids long. The J segment lost 4 bases and the V segment lost 0 bases, leaving 9 bases of the junction unmatched. The CDR3 is CASSLAHGAGGGETQYF. CDR3 in DNA: TGTGCCAGCAGTTTAGCCCATGGAGCGGGAGGAGGAGAGACCCAGTACTTC.

In the case of this clonotype: This clone may be a read error of a much larger clone one base away. The chain couples TRBV6-5 to TRBJ2-7; D gene unclear. The CDR3 has 15 residues. Germline lookup yields CDR1 MNHEY and CDR2 SVGAGI. V lost 0 bases and J lost 6, with 15 bases in between. CDR3 region: CASSYSGLSRSEQYF. CDR3 DNA sequence: TGTGCCAGCAGTTACTCCGGGCTCAGTAGGTCCGAGCAGTACTTC.

This clonotype occurred many times. The chain joins TRBV29-1 to TRBJ1-1; the D is unclear. This CDR3 spans 13 amino acids. Germline loops: CDR1 SQVTM, CDR2 ANQGSEA. The V and J ends lost 4 bases and 0 bases respectively, with 9 bases between them. The CDR3 DNA reads as TGCAGCGTTGGAAAGAGAGTGAACACTGAAGCTTTCTTT. Translation gives CSVGKRVNTEAFF.

This clonotype was recorded at least ten times. The chain is built from TRBV3-1 and TRBJ2-1, with 7 nucleotides matching TRBD2. CDR1 and CDR2 from the germline V gene are LGHDT and YNNKEL (reference sequence). The CDR3 runs to 13 residues. V lost 2 bases to trimming and J lost 9 bases; unmatched junction nucleotides: 4. CDR3 DNA: TGTGCCAGCAGCCAAATGAGCGGGGTTGAGCAGTTCTTC. Its protein product is CASSQMSGVEQFF.

This clonotype was counted many times. The DNA of the CDR3 is TGTGCCAGCAGTCGGGGCGGTGTCAATCAGCCCCAGCATTTT. Translated, it gives CASSRGGVNQPQHF. The chain has TRBV2 and TRBJ1-5; a possible D gene is TRBD1 (5 bases). Trimming removed 5 bases from V and 3 bases from J, with 11 bases in between. Germline lookup yields CDR1 SNHLY and CDR2 FYNNEI. The CDR3 is 14 amino acids.

This clonotype was found many times. The chain has TRBV7-2 and TRBJ2-3; D remains ambiguous. The germline CDR1 and CDR2 sequences are SGHTA and FQGNSA. CDR3 length: 16 amino acids. Trimming removed 3 bases at V and 2 bases at J, with 15 bases between. CDR3 sequence: CASSLGSGPNTDTQYF. The CDR3 nucleotides read TGTGCCAGCAGCTTGGGAAGTGGGCCAAACACAGATACGCAGTATTTT.

This clonotype has a handful of counts. This chain connects TRBV18 to TRBJ1-1; D is possibly TRBD1 (6 bases). CDR3 size: 12 residues. Germline V lookup: CDR1 KGHSH, CDR2 LQKENI. Trimming removed 5 bases from V and 9 bases from J, with 13 bases in between. The CDR3 DNA sequence: TGTGCCAGCTCAACCGGACAGCCTAAAGCTTTCTTT. This sequence encodes CASSTGQPKAFF. Full variable domain (missing parts from reference TRBV18 and TRBJ1-1): NAGVMQNPRHLVRRRGQEARLRCSPMKGHSHVYWYRQLPEEGLKFMVYLQKENIIDESGMPKERFSAEFPKEGPSILRIQQVVRGDSAAYFCASSTGQPKAFFGQGTRLTVV.

Regarding this clonotype: Just one base apart from a much larger clone, this may be a read error. This chain joins TRBV5-6 and TRBJ2-3; D is uncertain. The CDR3 loop spans 12 amino acids. Germline loops: CDR1 SGHDT, CDR2 YYEEEE. The CDR3, as DNA: TGTACCAGCAGCTTAGGTTCCGATCTGCAGTATTTT. Translating it yields CTSSLGSDLQYF.

The sample holds a few counts of this clonotype. J is TRBJ2-5 and V is TRBV5-1, with D possibly matching TRBD2 (5 bases). The end of the DNA is better explained by TRBJ2-1, so the J call may be wrong. Germline V gene lookup returns CDR1 SGHRS and CDR2 YFSETQ. The CDR3 runs to 12 residues. Here the CDR3 DNA reads TGCGCCAGCAGCGATGGACTGGTTGAGCAGTTCTTC. This gives the protein CASSDGLVEQFF.